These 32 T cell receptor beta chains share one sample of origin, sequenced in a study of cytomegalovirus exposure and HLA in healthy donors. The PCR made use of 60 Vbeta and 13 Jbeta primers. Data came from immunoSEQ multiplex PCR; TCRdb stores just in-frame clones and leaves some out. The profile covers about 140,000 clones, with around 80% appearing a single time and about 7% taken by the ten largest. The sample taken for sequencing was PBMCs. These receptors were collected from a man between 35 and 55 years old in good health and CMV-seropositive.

The chain's CDR3 is CASSFGTGRDTQYF. The CDR3 nucleotides are TGCGCCAGCAGCTTTGGGACTGGTAGGGATACGCAGTATTTT. The J gene is TRBJ2-3, the V gene TRBV5-1; possibly TRBD2 for D (6 bases). This CDR3 is built from 14 residues. V was shortened by 2 bases and J by 6 bases, with 13 bases between the two germline ends. The germline V gene has CDR1 SGHRS and CDR2 YFSETQ.

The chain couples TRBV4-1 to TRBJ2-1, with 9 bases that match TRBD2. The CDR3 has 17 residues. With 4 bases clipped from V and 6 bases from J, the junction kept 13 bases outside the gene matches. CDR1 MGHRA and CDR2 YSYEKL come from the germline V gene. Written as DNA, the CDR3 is TGCGCCAGCAGCCGGGGGGTTGGCGGGAGGGCGGTCAATGAGCAGTTCTTC. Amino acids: CASSRGVGGRAVNEQFF.

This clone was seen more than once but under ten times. The CDR3 nucleotides read TGTGCCAGTTCATTGTCGGGACTAGCGAAACTTGAGCAGTTCTTC. Translating it yields CASSLSGLAKLEQFF. This sequence joins TRBV9 and TRBJ2-1; the match to TRBD2 covers 10 bases. This CDR3 region has 15 residues. Germline-derived CDR1 and CDR2 are SGDLS and YYNGEE. J lost 9 bases, V lost 8 bases, and 14 bases had no gene match.

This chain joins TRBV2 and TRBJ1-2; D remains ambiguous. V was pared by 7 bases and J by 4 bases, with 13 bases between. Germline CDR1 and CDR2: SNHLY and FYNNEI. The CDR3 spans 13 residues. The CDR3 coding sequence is TGTGCCAGCACTTGGCGAGGGTCCTATGGCTACACCTTC. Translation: CASTWRGSYGYTF.

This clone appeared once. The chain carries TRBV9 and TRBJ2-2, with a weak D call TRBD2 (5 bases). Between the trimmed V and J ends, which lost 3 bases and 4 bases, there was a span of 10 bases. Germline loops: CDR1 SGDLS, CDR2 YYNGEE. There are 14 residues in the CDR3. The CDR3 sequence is CASSGSVGTGELFF. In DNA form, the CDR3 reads TGTGCCAGCAGCGGTAGCGTAGGCACCGGGGAGCTGTTTTTT.

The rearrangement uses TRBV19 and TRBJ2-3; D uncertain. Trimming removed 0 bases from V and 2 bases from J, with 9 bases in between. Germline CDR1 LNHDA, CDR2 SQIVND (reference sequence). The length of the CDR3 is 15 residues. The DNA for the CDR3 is TGTGCCAGTAGTATAGAGAACAGATTCACAGATACGCAGTATTTT. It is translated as CASSIENRFTDTQYF.

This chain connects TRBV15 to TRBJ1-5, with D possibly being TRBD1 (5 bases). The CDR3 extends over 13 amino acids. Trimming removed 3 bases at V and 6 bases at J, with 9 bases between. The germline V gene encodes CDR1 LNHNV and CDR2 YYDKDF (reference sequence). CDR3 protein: CATSRGQSQPQHF. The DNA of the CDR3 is TGTGCCACCAGCAGGGGGCAAAGTCAGCCCCAGCATTTT.

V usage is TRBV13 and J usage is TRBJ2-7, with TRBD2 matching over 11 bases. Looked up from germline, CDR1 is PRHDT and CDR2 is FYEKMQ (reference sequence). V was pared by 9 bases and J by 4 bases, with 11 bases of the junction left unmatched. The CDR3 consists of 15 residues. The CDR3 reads CASNAGASGRYEQYF. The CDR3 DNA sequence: TGTGCCAGTAACGCCGGGGCTAGCGGGAGGTACGAGCAGTACTTC.

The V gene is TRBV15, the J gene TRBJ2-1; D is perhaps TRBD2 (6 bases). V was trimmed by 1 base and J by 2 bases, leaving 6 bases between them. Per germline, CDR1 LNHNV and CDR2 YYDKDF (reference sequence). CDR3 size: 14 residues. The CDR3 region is CATSRAGAYNEQFF. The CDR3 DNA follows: TGTGCCACCAGCAGAGCGGGAGCCTACAATGAGCAGTTCTTC.

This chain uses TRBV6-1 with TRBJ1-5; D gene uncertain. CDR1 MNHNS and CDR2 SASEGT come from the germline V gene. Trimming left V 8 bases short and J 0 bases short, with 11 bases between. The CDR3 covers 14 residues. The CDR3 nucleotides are TGTGCCAGCTTCCACAGAAATAGCAATCAGCCCCAGCATTTT. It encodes CASFHRNSNQPQHF.

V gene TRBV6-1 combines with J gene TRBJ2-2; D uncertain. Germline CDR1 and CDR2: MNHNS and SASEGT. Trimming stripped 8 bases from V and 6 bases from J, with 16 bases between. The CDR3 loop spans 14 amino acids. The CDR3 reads CASGWLQVSGELFF. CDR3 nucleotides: TGTGCCAGCGGTTGGCTCCAGGTATCCGGGGAGCTGTTTTTT.

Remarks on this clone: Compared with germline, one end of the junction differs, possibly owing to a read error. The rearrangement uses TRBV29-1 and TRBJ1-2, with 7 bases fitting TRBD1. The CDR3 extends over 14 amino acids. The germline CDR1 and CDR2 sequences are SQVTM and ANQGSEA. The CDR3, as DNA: TGCAGCATTGATGGGACAGACCGTAACTATGGCTACACCTTC. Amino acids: CSIDGTDRNYGYTF.

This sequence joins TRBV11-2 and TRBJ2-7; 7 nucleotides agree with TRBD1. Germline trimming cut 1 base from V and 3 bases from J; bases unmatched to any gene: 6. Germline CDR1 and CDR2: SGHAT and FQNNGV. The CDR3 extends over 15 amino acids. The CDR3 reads CASSLAGQVFYEQYF. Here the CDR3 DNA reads TGTGCCAGCAGCTTAGCAGGACAGGTCTTCTACGAGCAGTACTTC. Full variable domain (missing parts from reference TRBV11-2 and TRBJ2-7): EAGVAQSPRYKIIEKRQSVAFWCNPISGHATLYWYQQILGQGPKLLIQFQNNGVVDDSQLPKDRFSAERLKGVDSTLKIQPAKLEDSAVYLCASSLAGQVFYEQYFGPGTRLTVT.

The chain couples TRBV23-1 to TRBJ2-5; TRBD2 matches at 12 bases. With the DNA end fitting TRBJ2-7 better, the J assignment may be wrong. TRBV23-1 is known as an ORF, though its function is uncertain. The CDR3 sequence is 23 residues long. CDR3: CASSQPSGTGDHPGLAGLYEQYF. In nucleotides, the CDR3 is TGCGCCAGCAGTCAACCCTCCGGGACAGGGGATCATCCGGGACTAGCGGGCCTCTACGAGCAGTACTTC.

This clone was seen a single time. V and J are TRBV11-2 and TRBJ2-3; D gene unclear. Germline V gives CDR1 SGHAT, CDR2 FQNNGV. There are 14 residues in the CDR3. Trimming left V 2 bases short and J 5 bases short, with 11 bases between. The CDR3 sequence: CASSLQVYQDTQYF. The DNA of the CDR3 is TGTGCCAGCAGCTTACAGGTTTATCAAGATACGCAGTATTTT.

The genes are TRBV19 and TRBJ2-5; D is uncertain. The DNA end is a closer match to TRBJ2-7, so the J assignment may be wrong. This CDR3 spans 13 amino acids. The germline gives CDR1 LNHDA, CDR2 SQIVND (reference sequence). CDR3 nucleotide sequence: TGTGCCAGTAGTTTCGGTTCCATCTACGAGCAGTACTTC. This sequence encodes CASSFGSIYEQYF.

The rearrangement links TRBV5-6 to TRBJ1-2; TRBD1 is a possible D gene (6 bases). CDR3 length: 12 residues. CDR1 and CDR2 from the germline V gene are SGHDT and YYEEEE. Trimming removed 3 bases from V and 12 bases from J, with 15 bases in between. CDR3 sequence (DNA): TGTGCCAGCAGCTCTCTAGGGGGGGGACACACCTTC. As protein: CASSSLGGGHTF.

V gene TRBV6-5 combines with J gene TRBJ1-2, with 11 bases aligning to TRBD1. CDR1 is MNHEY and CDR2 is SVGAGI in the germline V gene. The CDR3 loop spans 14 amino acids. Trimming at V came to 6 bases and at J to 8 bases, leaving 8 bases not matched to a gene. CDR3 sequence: CASRPGTGGRGYTF. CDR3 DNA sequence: TGTGCCAGCAGGCCCGGGACAGGGGGTCGGGGCTACACCTTC.

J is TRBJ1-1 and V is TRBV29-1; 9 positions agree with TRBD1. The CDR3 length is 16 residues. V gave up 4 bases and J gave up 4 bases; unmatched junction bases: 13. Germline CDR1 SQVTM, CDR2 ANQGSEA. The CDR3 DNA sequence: TGCAGCGTTGCAGGGCTTGGGGACAGGGATACCACTGAAGCTTTCTTT. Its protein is CSVAGLGDRDTTEAFF. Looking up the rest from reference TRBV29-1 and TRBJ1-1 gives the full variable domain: SAVISQKPSRDICQRGTSLTIQCQVDSQVTMMFWYRQQPGQSLTLIATANQGSEATYESGFVIDKFPISRPNLTFSTLTVSNMSPEDSSIYLCSVAGLGDRDTTEAFFGQGTRLTVV.

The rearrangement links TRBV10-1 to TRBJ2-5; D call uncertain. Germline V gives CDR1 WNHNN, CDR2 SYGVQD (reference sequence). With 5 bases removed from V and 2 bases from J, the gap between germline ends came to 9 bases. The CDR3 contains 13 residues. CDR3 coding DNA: TGCGCCAGCAGTCCACGGGTACAAGAGACCCAGTACTTC. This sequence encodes CASSPRVQETQYF.

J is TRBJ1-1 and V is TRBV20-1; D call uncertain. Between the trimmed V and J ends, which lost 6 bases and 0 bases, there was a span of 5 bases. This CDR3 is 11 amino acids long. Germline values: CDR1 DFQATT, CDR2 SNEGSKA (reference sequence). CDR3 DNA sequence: TGCAGTGCGCACATGAACACTGAAGCTTTCTTT. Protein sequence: CSAHMNTEAFF.

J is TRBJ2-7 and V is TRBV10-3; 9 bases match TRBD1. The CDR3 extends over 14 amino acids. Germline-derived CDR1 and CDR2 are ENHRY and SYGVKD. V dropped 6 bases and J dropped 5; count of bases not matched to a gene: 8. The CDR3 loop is CAIRGDRETNEQYF. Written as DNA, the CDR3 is TGTGCCATCAGGGGGGACAGGGAAACCAACGAGCAGTACTTC.

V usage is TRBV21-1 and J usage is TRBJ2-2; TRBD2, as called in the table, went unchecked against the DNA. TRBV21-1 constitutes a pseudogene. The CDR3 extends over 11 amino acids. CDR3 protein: CASPTTGELFF. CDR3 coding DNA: TGTGCCAGCCCTACCACCGGGGAGCTGTTTTTT.

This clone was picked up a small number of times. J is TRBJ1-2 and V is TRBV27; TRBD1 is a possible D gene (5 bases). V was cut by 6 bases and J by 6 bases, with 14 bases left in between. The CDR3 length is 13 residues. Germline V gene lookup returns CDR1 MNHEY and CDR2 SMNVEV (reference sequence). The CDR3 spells CASRWTQRDGYTF. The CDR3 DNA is TGTGCCAGCAGGTGGACACAAAGGGATGGCTACACCTTC.

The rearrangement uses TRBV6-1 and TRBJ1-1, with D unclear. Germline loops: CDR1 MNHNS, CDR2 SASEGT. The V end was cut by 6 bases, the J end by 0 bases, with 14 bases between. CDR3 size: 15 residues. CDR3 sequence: CASREEGRVNTEAFF. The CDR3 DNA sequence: TGTGCCAGCAGGGAGGAGGGAAGGGTGAACACTGAAGCTTTCTTT.

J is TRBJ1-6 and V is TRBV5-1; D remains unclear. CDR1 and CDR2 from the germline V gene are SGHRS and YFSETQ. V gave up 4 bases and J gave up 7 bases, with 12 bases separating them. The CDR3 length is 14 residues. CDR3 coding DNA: TGCGCCAGCAGCCCTGACACGGGGAATTCACCCCTCCACTTT. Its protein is CASSPDTGNSPLHF.

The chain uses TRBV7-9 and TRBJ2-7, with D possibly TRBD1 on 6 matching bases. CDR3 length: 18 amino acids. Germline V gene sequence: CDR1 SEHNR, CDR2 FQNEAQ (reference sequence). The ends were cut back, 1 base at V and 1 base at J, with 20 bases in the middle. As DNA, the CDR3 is TGTGCCAGCAGCTTAGAGTATGGGGGACACACGATTTCCTACGAGCAGTACTTC. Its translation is CASSLEYGGHTISYEQYF.

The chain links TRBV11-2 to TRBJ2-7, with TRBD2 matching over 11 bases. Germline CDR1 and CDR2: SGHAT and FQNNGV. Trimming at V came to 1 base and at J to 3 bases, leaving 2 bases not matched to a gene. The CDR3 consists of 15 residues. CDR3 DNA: TGTGCCAGCAGCTTAGGGGGACTAGCGGACTACGAGCAGTACTTC. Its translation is CASSLGGLADYEQYF.

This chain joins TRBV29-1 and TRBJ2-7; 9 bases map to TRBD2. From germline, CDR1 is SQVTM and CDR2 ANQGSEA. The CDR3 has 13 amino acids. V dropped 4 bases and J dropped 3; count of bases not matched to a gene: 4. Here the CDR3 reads CSVVSGRNYEQYF. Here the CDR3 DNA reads TGCAGCGTTGTTAGCGGGAGAAACTACGAGCAGTACTTC.

The CDR3 loop reads CASSLAFYGYTF. Written as DNA, the CDR3 is TGTGCCAGCAGTTTAGCGTTCTATGGCTACACCTTC. The rearrangement links TRBV28 to TRBJ1-2; D gene ambiguous. V lost 2 bases to trimming and J lost 4 bases, with 5 bases between them. This CDR3 is 12 amino acids long. In germline, CDR1 is MDHEN, CDR2 SYDVKM.

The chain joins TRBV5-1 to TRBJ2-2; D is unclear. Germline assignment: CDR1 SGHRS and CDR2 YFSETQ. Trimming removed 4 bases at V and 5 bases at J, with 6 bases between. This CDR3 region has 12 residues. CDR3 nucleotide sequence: TGCGCCAGCAGCCCCTCGACCGGGGAGCTGTTTTTT. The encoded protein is CASSPSTGELFF.

In DNA form, the CDR3 reads TGTGCCAGCAGCCCATGGACTAGCGGATACAATGAGCAGTTCTTC. It encodes CASSPWTSGYNEQFF. The rearrangement uses TRBV7-8 and TRBJ2-1; 10 bases align to TRBD2. Looked up from germline, CDR1 is SGHVS and CDR2 is FQNEAQ. The J segment lost 4 bases and the V segment lost 5 bases, leaving 5 bases of the junction unmatched. CDR3 length equals 15 residues.